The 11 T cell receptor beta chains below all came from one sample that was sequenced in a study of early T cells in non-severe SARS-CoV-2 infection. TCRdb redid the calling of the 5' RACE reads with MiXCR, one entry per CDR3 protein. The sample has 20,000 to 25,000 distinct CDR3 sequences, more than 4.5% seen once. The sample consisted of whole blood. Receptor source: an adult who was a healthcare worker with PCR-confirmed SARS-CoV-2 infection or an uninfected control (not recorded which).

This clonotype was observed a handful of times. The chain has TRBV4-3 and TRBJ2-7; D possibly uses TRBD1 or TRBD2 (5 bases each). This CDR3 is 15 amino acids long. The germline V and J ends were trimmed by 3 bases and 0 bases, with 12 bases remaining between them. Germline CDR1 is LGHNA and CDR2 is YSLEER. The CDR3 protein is CASSQGTVPSYEQYF. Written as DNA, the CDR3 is TGCGCCAGCAGCCAGGGGACGGTCCCCTCCTACGAGCAGTACTTC.

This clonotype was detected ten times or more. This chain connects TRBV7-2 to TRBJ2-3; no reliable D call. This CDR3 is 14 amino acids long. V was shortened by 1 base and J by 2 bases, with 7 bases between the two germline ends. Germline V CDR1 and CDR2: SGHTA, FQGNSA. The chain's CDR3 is CASSLGPYTDTQYF. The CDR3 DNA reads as TGTGCCAGCAGCTTAGGGCCCTACACAGATACGCAGTATTTT.

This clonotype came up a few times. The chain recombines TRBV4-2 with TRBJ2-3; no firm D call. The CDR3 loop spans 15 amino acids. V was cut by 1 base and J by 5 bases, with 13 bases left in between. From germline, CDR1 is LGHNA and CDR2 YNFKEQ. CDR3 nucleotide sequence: TGTGCCAGCAGCCAAGTGGCGGACCCCCGAGATACGCAGTATTTT. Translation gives CASSQVADPRDTQYF.

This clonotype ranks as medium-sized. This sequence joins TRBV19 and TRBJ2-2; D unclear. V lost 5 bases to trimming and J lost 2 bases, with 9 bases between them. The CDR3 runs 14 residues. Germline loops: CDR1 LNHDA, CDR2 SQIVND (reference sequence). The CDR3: CASSFKTNTGELFF. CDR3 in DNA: TGTGCCAGTAGTTTTAAGACAAACACCGGGGAGCTGTTTTTT.

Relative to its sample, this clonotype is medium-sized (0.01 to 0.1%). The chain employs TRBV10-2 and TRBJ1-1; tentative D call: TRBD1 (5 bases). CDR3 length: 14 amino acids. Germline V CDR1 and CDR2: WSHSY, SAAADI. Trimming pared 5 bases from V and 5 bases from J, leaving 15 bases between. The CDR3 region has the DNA TGCGCCAGCAGTCCGGACAAGGTTTGGACTGAAGCTTTCTTT. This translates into CASSPDKVWTEAFF.

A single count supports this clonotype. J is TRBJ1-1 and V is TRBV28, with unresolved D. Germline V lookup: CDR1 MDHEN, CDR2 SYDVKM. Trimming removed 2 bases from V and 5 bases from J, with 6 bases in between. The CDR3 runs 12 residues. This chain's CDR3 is CASSLIGTEAFF. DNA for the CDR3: TGTGCCAGCAGTTTAATAGGTACTGAAGCTTTCTTT. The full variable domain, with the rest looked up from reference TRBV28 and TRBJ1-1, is DVKVTQSSRYLVKRTGEKVFLECVQDMDHENMFWYRQDPGLGLRLIYFSYDVKMKEKGDIPEGYSVSREKKERFSLILESASTNQTSMYLCASSLIGTEAFFGQGTRLTVV.

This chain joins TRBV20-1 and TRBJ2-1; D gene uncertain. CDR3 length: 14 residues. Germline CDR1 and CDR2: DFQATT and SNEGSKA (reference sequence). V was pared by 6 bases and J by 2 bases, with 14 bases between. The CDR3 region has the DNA TGCAGTGCCGCAGACACGTATGCCTACAATGAGCAGTTCTTC. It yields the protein CSAADTYAYNEQFF.

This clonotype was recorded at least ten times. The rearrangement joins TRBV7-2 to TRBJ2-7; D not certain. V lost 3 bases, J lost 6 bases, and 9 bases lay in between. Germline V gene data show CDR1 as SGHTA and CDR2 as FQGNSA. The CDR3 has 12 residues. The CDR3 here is CASSFPGTEQYF. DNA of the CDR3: TGTGCCAGCAGCTTCCCCGGCACCGAGCAGTACTTC.

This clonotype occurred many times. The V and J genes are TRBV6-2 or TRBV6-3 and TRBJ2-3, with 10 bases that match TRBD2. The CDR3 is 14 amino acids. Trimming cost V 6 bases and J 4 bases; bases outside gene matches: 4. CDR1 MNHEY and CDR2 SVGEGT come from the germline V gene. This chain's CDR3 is CASRERGGPDTQYF. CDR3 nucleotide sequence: TGTGCCAGCAGAGAGCGGGGGGGCCCAGATACGCAGTATTTT.

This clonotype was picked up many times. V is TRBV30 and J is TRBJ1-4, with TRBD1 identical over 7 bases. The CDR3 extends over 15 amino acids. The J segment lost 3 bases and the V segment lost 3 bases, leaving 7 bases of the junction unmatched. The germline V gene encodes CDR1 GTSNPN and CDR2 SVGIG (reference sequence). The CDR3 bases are TGTGCCTGGAGGGACGAGGGACAGTCTAATGAAAAACTGTTTTTT. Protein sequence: CAWRDEGQSNEKLFF.

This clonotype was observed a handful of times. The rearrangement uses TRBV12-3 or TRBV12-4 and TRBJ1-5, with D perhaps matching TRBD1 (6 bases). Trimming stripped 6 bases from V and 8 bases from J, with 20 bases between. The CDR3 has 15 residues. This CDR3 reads CASRIGPAGAEPQHF. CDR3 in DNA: TGTGCCAGCAGGATTGGCCCAGCAGGGGCTGAGCCCCAGCATTTT.